This TCR beta chain was retrieved from a study of regulatory T cells in long-lasting Graves disease. Study findings and constraints: Patients with persistent disease shared 2,741 public clonotypes, outpacing the approximately 920 shared by new patients. The TCR repertoire of persistent Graves' patients was less diverse than that of newly diagnosed ones.

In germline, CDR1 is SEHNR, CDR2 FQNEAQ (reference sequence). V was clipped by 5 bases and J by 8 bases; unmatched bases: 14. This CDR3 has 17 residues. Concerning this clonotype itself: What it binds is not known.

Through Arm-PCR of CDR3 regions and iRepertoire HTBI primers, TCR beta libraries were built. TCRdb independently ran MiXCR on the multiplex PCR reads; one entry per CDR3 protein. The sample lists about 560,000 distinct CDR3 sequences, 16% seen once, with 12% in the top ten. This sample's time point: newly diagnosed GD, antithyroid drugs for less than 3 months. The TCR library was made from RNA that had been extracted from PBMCs in TRIzol. An endocrinology department in Xi'an, China, supplied the patients. This sample was shared with a second study, whose subject was T cells in Graves' hyperthyroidism and ophthalmopathy. That investigation notes: HTBI primers drove first-round RT-PCR of the TCR CDR3.

The sample was peripheral blood mononuclear cells (PBMCs), taken at new diagnosis, from a patient treated with antithyroid drugs. V gene TRBV7-9 combines with J gene TRBJ1-4; 10 bases align to TRBD1. This TCR was recovered from a man aged 18 to 30 with Graves disease. The CDR3 here is CASSLPKRDRGGEKLFF. The CDR3 DNA sequence: TGTGCCAGCAGCCTGCCTAAGCGGGACAGGGGAGGAGAAAAACTGTTTTTT.